The clone carrying this TCR beta chain is a singleton in its sample. No antigen is known for it. PCR employed 60 Vbeta and 13 Jbeta primers. The assay was immunoSEQ multiplex PCR, and TCRdb's table has in-frame clones only and misses some. The data hold 65,000 to 95,000 clones, with roughly 78% observed a single time. This record comes from a study of cytomegalovirus exposure and HLA in healthy donors. Overall study: As released early, the data held about 85 million unique TCRs from HLA-typed donors.

Study-level findings and limits: In a later analysis, V- and J-gene trimming of beta chains associated with a DCLRE1C missense variant, replicated independently. As a later analysis showed, several of the most significant clusters appeared to be linked to common viral pathogens.

V was pared by 4 bases and J by 7 bases, with 11 bases between. The CDR3 is made up of 13 amino acids. Germline V lookup: CDR1 SGHVS, CDR2 FQNEAQ. Specimen: PBMCs. The TCR originated in a male donor in good health and CMV-seropositive. The chain couples TRBV7-8 to TRBJ1-5; weak D call: TRBD1 (5 bases). CDR3 coding DNA: TGTGCCAGCAGCTGGCGGCAGGGCCAGCCCCAGCATTTT. This translates into CASSWRQGQPQHF.